This TCR beta chain was retrieved from a study of T-cell reconstitution after alpha-beta-depleted transplantation in children. As regards this clonotype: The antigen is unknown.

Findings and caveats of the study: From surviving recipient T cells and thymic progenitors came the high day-60 TCRbeta diversity observed in some patients. Most T-cell counts and diversity one year after the transplant came from T cells that were newly produced.

The CDR3 has 14 residues. The germline gives CDR1 GTSNPN, CDR2 SVGIG (reference sequence). V was clipped by 2 bases and J by 0 bases; unmatched bases: 0. TCRbeta library construction was performed incorporating unique molecular identifiers. TCRdb redid the calling of the PCR reads with MiXCR, one entry per CDR3 protein. The sample lists 500,000 to 600,000 distinct CDR3 sequences; 25% to 30% were seen once. The sequence came from a boy in the first two years of life with Wiskott-Aldrich syndrome, due to receive a stem cell transplant. The rearrangement links TRBV30 to TRBJ2-1, with 8 nucleotides matching TRBD2. The specimen was PBMCs, collected before TCRalphabeta/CD19-depleted stem cell transplant. CDR3 residues: CAWSSGSSYNEQFF. CDR3 sequence (DNA): TGTGCCTGGAGTAGCGGGAGCTCCTACAATGAGCAGTTCTTC.